This T cell receptor beta chain was captured by sequencing in a study of Ad26.COV2.S vaccination and SARS-CoV-2 variants. Study at large: In the study, Ad26.COV2.S was injected intramuscularly once, or twice 56 days apart.

Sequenced by immunoSEQ multiplex PCR; TCRdb stores in-frame clones only, minus some. The data contain some 420,000 clones, 85% to 90% of them seen just once; the ten biggest clones take up around 3.6%. Study-wide findings and caveats: Quantification of TCR breadth and depth may have yielded underestimates of total T cell responses.

About this clone: What it recognizes is unknown.

Trimming removed 2 bases from V and 7 bases from J; junction bases left unmatched: 5. The CDR3 spans 15 residues. Germline CDR1 reads SGHTA; CDR2 reads FQGTGA. Documented treatment: 15 to 20 received Ad26.COV2.S at low or high dose, single or two shots; 5 received placebo; per-sample allocation not given. Sample collection was performed on day 63 after the first vaccine or placebo injection. V gene TRBV7-3 combines with J gene TRBJ2-5, with 12 bases fitting TRBD2. This sequence originates from a person aged 18-65 years who received the Ad26.COV2.S COVID-19 vaccine or a placebo. The sample in question was peripheral blood, obtained in a trial of Ad26.COV2.S vaccine versus placebo. The CDR3 sequence is CASSLGLAGRVTQYF. In nucleotides, the CDR3 is TGTGCCAGCAGCTTAGGACTAGCGGGGAGGGTGACCCAGTACTTC. Supplemented by reference TRBV7-3 and TRBJ2-5, the full variable domain reads GAGVSQTPSNKVTEKGKYVELRCDPISGHTALYWYRQSLGQGPEFLIYFQGTGAADDSGLPNDRFFAVRPEGSVSTLKIQRTERGDSAVYLCASSLGLAGRVTQYFGPGTRLLVL.